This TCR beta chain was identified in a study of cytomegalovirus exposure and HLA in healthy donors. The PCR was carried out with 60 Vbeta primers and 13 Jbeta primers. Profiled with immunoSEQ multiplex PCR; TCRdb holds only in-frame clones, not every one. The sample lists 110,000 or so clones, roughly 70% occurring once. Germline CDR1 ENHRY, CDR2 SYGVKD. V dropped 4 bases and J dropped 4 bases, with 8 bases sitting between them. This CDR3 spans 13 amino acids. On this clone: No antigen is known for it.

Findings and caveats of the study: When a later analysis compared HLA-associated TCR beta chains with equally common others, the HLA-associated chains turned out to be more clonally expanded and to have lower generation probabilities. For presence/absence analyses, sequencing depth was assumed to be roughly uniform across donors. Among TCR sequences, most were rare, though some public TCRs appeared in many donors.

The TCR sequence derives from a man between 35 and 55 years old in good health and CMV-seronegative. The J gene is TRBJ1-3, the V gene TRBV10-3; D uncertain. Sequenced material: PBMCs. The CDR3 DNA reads TGTGCCATCAGTGGCCCCACAGGAAACACCATATATTTT. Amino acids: CAISGPTGNTIYF.